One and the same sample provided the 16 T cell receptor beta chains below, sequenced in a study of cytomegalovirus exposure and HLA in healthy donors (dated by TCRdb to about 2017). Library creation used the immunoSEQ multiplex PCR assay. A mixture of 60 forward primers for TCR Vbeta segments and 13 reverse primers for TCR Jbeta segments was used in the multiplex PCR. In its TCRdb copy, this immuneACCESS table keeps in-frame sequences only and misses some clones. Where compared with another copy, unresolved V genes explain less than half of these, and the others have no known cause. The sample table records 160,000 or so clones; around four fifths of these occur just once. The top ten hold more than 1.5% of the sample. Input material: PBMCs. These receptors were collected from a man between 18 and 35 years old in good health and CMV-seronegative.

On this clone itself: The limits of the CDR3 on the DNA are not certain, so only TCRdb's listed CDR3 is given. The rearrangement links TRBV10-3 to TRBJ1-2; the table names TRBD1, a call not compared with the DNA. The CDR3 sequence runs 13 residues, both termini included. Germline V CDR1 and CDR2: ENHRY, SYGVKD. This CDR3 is CAISEFGQGAVTF.

CDR3 sequence (DNA): TGTGCCAGCAGCCTTTGGGGCACAGGGGGCGAAAAACTGTTTTTT. Protein: CASSLWGTGGEKLFF. The genes are TRBV6-5 and TRBJ1-4, with 9 bases aligning to TRBD1. V was clipped by 6 bases and J by 8 bases; unmatched bases: 10. Germline-derived CDR1 and CDR2 are MNHEY and SVGAGI. There are 15 residues in the CDR3.

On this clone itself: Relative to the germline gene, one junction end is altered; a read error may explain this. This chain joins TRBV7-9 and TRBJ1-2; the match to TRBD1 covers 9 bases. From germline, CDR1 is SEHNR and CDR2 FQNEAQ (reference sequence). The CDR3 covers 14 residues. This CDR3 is CASSLGQGLNPLAF. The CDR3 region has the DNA TGTGCCAGCAGCTTGGGACAGGGTCTCAACCCGCTCGCCTTC.

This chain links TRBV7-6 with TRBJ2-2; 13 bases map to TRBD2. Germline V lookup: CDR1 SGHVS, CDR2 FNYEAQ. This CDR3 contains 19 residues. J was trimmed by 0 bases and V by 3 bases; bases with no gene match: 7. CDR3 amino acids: CASSLVGGLAGSNTGELFF. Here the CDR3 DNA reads TGTGCCAGCAGCTTGGTGGGGGGACTAGCGGGATCGAACACCGGGGAGCTGTTTTTT.

The CDR3 region is CASSSLARDTQYF. The CDR3 bases are TGTGCCAGCAGCTCCTTGGCGCGGGATACGCAGTATTTT. V is TRBV7-3 and J is TRBJ2-3; D is uncertain. V gave up 4 bases and J gave up 6 bases, with 11 bases separating them. The CDR3 sequence is 13 residues long. Germline V gene lookup returns CDR1 SGHTA and CDR2 FQGTGA.

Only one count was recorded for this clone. CDR3 nucleotide sequence: TGTGCCACCAGCAGAGCAGGGGGCGAAACTGAAGCTTTCTTT. This codes for CATSRAGGETEAFF. This chain links TRBV15 with TRBJ1-1; 8 bases map to TRBD1. Trimming took 1 base from V and 5 from J; bases not matched to a gene: 3. Germline V gene data show CDR1 as LNHNV and CDR2 as YYDKDF (reference sequence). The CDR3 contains 14 residues.

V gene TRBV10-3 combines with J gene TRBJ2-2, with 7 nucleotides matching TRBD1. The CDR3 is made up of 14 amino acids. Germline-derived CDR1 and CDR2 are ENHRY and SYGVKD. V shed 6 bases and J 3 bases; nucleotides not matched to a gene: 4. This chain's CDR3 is CAIRRGTDTGELFF. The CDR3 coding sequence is TGTGCCATCAGGCGAGGGACAGACACCGGGGAGCTGTTTTTT.

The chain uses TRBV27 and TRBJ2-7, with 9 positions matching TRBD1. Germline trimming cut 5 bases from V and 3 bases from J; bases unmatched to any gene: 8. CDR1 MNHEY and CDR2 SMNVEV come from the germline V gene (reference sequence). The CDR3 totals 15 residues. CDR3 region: CASSGPGQGIYEQYF. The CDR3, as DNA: TGTGCCAGCAGTGGACCGGGACAGGGCATCTACGAGCAGTACTTC.

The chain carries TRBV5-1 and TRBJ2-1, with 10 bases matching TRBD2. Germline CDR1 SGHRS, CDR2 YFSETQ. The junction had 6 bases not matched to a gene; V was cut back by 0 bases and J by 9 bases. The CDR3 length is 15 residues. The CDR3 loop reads CASSLAWTSGLEQFF. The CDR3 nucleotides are TGCGCCAGCAGCTTGGCCTGGACTAGCGGTCTTGAGCAGTTCTTC.

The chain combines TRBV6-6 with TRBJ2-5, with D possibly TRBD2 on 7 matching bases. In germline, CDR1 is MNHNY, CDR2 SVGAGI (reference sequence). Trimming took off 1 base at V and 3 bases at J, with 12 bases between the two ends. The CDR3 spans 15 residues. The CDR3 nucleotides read TGTGCCAGCAGTTACTTCCCGGGGGGCGAAGAGACCCAGTACTTC. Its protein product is CASSYFPGGEETQYF.

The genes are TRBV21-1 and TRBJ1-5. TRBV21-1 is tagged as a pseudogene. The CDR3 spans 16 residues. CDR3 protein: CASSKVPGFGNQPQHF. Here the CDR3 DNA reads TGTGCCAGCAGCAAAGTACCCGGGTTTGGCAATCAGCCCCAGCATTTT.

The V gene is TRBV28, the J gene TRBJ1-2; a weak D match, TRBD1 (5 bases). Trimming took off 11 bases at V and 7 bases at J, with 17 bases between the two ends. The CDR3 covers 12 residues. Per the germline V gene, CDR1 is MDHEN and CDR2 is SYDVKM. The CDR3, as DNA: TGTGCCTCTAGGAGGGGTCAACTTGGCTACACCTTC. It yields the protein CASRRGQLGYTF.

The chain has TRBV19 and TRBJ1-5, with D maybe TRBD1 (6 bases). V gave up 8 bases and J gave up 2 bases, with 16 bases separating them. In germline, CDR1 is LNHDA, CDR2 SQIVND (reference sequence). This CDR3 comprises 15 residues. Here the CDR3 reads CASQATGLGNQPQHF. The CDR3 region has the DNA TGTGCCAGTCAGGCTACAGGGCTGGGCAATCAGCCCCAGCATTTT.

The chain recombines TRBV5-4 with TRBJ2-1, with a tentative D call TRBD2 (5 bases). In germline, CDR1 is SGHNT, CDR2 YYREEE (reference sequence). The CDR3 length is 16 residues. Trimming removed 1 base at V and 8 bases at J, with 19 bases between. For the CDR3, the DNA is TGTGCCAGCAGCTTGAGTCCCGGGGTAGGGATCGATGAGCAGTTCTTC. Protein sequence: CASSLSPGVGIDEQFF.

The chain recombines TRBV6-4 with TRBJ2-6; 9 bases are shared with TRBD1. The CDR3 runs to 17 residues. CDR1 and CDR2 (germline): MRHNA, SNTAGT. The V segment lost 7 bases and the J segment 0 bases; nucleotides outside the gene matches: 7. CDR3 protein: CASTKQGALSGANVLTF. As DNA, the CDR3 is TGTGCCAGCACCAAACAGGGGGCCCTCTCTGGGGCCAACGTCCTGACTTTC.

Here the CDR3 reads CASSPNDGFGEQYF. The CDR3 coding sequence is TGTGCCAGCAGCCCTAATGATGGATTCGGGGAGCAGTACTTC. The chain is built from TRBV4-2 and TRBJ2-7; the D is unclear. CDR1 is LGHNA, CDR2 YNFKEQ, per germline. V was clipped by 4 bases and J by 7 bases, with 17 bases between them. This CDR3 spans 14 amino acids.